Listed here are 6 T cell receptor beta chains from one sample, sequenced in a study of Tregs in tolerant kidney transplant recipients. Profiled with immunoSEQ multiplex PCR; TCRdb holds only in-frame clones, not every one. The profile covers some 55,000 clones, with approximately 82% appearing a single time and 5.2% taken by the ten largest. Input material: CD4+ T cells from blood. The source is a human donor in good health.

CDR3 residues: CASSAAGGPRDTQYF. CDR3 DNA: TGTGCCAGCAGCGCAGCGGGAGGGCCGAGAGATACGCAGTATTTT. This chain links TRBV9 with TRBJ2-3; 10 bases fit TRBD2. The CDR3 is 15 residues long. The germline CDR1 and CDR2 sequences are SGDLS and YYNGEE. V lost 3 bases and J lost 5; bases outside the gene matches: 6.

This chain joins TRBV7-9 and TRBJ2-1, with a possible D match to TRBD2 (5 bases). From germline, CDR1 is SEHNR and CDR2 FQNEAQ (reference sequence). V was shortened by 6 bases and J by 8 bases, with 17 bases between the two germline ends. The CDR3 totals 14 residues. The CDR3 loop reads CASSKLGVRDEQFF. CDR3 coding DNA: TGTGCCAGCAGTAAGCTGGGAGTTAGGGATGAGCAGTTCTTC.

The J gene is TRBJ1-2, the V gene TRBV7-3; D is ambiguous. The CDR3 spans 14 residues. CDR1 is SGHTA, CDR2 FQGTGA, per germline. Trimming removed 5 bases from V and 2 bases from J, with 12 bases in between. Here the CDR3 reads CASSPTGRNYGYTF. The DNA of the CDR3 is TGTGCCAGCAGCCCGACCGGACGGAACTATGGCTACACCTTC.

The chain couples TRBV7-2 to TRBJ2-3, with 7 bases aligning to TRBD2. The CDR3 runs 16 residues. The V and J ends lost 7 bases and 2 bases, in that order; junction bases with no gene match: 12. Germline-derived CDR1 and CDR2 are SGHTA and FQGNSA. As DNA, the CDR3 is TGTGCCAGCAACGGTGGTGGAGCGGGGAACACAGATACGCAGTATTTT. It specifies CASNGGGAGNTDTQYF.

The gene calls are TRBV7-9 and TRBJ1-4, with D possibly being TRBD1 (5 bases). The ends were cut back, 4 bases at V and 0 bases at J, with 15 bases in the middle. CDR3 length equals 17 residues. Germline V gene data show CDR1 as SEHNR and CDR2 as FQNEAQ (reference sequence). The CDR3 region has the DNA TGTGCCAGCAGCTCGAGCTACAGGAGTCCAACTAATGAAAAACTGTTTTTT. It is translated as CASSSSYRSPTNEKLFF.

This chain joins TRBV29-1 and TRBJ2-3; the D gene is possibly TRBD2 (6 bases). Germline V gene sequence: CDR1 SQVTM, CDR2 ANQGSEA. V lost 0 bases, J lost 8 bases, and 18 bases lay in between. This CDR3 is 15 amino acids long. In DNA, the CDR3 is TGCAGCGTTGAAGATAGGAGGCGAACGGAGGGTACGCAGTATTTT. It translates to CSVEDRRRTEGTQYF.